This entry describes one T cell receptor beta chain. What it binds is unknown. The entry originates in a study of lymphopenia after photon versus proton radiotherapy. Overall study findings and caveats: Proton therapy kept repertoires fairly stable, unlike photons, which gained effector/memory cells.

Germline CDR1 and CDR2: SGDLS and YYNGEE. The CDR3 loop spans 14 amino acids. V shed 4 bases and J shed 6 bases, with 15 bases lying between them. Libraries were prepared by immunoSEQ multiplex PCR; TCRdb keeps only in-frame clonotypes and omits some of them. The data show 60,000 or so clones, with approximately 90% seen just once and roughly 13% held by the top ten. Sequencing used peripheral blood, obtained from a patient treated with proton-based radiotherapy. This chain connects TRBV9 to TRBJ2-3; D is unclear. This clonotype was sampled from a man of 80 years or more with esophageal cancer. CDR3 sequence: CASSSSGVADTQYF. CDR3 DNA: TGTGCCAGCAGCTCGAGTGGGGTGGCGGATACGCAGTATTTT.